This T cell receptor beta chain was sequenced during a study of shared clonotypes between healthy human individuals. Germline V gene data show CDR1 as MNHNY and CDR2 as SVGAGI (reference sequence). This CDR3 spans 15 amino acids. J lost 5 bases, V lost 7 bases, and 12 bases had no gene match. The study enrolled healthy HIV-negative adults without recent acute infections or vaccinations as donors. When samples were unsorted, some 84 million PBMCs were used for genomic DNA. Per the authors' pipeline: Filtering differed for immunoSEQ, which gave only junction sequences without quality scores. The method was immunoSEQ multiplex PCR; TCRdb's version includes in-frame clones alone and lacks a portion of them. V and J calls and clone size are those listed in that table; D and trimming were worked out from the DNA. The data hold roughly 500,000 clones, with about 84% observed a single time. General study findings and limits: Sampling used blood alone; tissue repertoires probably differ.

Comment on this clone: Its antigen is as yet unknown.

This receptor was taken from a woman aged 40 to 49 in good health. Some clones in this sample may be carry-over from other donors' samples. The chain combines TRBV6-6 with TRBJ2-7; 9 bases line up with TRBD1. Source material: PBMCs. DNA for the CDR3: TGTGCCAGCATCCTGGCCGGACAGGGGACCAACGAGCAGTACTTC. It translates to CASILAGQGTNEQYF.